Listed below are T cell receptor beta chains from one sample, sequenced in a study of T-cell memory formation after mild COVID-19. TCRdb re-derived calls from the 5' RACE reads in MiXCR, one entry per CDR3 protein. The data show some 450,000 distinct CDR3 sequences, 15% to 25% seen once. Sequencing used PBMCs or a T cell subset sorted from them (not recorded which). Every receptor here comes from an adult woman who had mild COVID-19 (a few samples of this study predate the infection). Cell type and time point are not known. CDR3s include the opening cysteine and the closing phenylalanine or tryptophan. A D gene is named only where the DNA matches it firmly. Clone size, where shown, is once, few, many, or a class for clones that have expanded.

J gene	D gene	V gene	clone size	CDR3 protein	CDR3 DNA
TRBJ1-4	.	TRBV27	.	CASSFTGEKLFF	TGTGCCAGCAGTTTCACGGGTGAAAAACTGTTTTTT
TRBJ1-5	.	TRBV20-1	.	CSARKGRDQPQHF	TGCAGTGCTAGAAAGGGTAGGGATCAGCCCCAGCATTTT
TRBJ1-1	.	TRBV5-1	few	CASSLEYTMNTEAFF	TGCGCCAGCAGCTTAGAGTATACTATGAACACTGAAGCTTTCTTT
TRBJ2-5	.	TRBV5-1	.	CASSSMYQETQYF	TGCGCCAGCAGCTCGATGTACCAAGAGACCCAGTACTTC
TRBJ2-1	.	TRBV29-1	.	CSVANYNEQFF	TGCAGCGTTGCTAACTACAATGAGCAGTTCTTC
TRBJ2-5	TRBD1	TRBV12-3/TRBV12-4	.	CASSPSVRGREKTQYF	TGTGCCAGCAGTCCCTCAGTCAGGGGGAGAGAGAAGACCCAGTACTTC
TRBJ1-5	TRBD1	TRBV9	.	CASSPSDRELEPQHF	TGTGCCAGCAGCCCTAGTGACAGGGAGTTGGAGCCCCAGCATTTT
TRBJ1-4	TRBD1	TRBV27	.	CASSSGQGDETLFF	TGTGCCAGCAGTTCGGGACAGGGGGACGAAACACTGTTTTTT
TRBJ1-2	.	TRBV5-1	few	CASRSGLPNYGYTF	TGCGCCAGCAGATCCGGCCTACCCAACTATGGCTACACCTTC
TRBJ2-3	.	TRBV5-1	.	CASSLKGYTDTQYF	TGCGCCAGCAGCTTAAAAGGATACACAGATACGCAGTATTTT
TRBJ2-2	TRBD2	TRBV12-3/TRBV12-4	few	CASRAGLQNTGELFF	TGTGCCAGCAGAGCGGGACTACAAAACACCGGGGAGCTGTTTTTT
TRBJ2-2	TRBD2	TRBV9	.	CASSLRTSGGNTGELFF	TGTGCCAGCAGCCTTCGGACTAGCGGGGGGAACACCGGGGAGCTGTTTTTT
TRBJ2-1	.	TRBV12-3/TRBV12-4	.	CASSTHRPSYNEQFF	TGTGCCAGCAGCACCCACAGACCCTCCTACAATGAGCAGTTCTTC
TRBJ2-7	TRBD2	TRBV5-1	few	CASRVVSGGSYEQYF	TGCGCCAGCAGGGTTGTCAGCGGGGGATCCTACGAGCAGTACTTC
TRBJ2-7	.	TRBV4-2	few	CASSQDLPYGLLSLSEQYF	TGTGCCAGCAGCCAAGATTTACCATACGGGCTCCTGAGTCTCTCCGAGCAGTACTTC
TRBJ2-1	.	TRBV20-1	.	CSVNRRGNEQFF	TGCAGTGTTAACCGCAGAGGCAATGAGCAGTTCTTC
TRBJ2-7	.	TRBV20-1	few	CSANGQTNYYEQYF	TGCAGTGCTAACGGACAGACCAACTACTACGAGCAGTACTTC
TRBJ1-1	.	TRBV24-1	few	CATSDKQGNTEAFF	TGTGCCACCAGTGATAAACAGGGTAACACTGAAGCTTTCTTT
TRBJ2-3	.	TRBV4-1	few	CASSQDPGGSTQYF	TGCGCCAGCAGCCAAGATCCAGGTGGGAGTACGCAGTATTTT
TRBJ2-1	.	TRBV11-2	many	CASSFRDSTEEQFF	TGTGCCAGCAGCTTCCGGGACTCGACGGAAGAGCAGTTCTTC
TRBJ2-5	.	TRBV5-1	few	CASSLDVLGGRETQYF	TGCGCCAGCAGCTTGGACGTACTAGGGGGTAGAGAGACCCAGTACTTC
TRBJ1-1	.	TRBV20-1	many	CSARGGVKGEAFF	TGCAGTGCTAGGGGTGGAGTGAAGGGCGAAGCTTTCTTT
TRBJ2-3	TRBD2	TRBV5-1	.	CASSYGTSADTQYF	TGCGCCAGCAGCTATGGGACTAGCGCAGATACGCAGTATTTT
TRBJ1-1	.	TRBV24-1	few	CATSDSRRSSPTEAFF	TGTGCCACCAGTGACTCTAGACGGTCCTCCCCGACTGAAGCTTTCTTT
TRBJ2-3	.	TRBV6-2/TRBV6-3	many	CASSYGDRTTDTQYF	TGTGCCAGCAGTTATGGAGACAGGACCACAGATACGCAGTATTTT
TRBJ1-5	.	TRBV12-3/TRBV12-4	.	CASSLGDGNQPQHF	TGTGCCAGCAGTTTAGGTGATGGCAATCAGCCCCAGCATTTT
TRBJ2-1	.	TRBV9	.	CASSVHGGTLNNNEQFF	TGTGCCAGCAGCGTCCACGGTGGGACTTTGAATAACAATGAGCAGTTCTTC
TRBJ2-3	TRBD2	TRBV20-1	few	CSARDGGDRSTDTQYF	TGCAGTGCTAGAGATGGGGGGGATCGGAGCACAGATACGCAGTATTTT
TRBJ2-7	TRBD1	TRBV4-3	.	CASSPRTGGYYYEQYF	TGCGCCAGCAGCCCTCGGACAGGGGGCTACTACTACGAGCAGTACTTC
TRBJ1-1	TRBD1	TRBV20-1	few	CSARVLGQGANRSTEAFF	TGCAGTGCTAGAGTACTCGGACAGGGGGCTAATAGGAGCACTGAAGCTTTCTTT
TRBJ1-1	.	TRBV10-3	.	CALQGDLNTEAFF	TGTGCCCTCCAGGGAGATTTGAACACTGAAGCTTTCTTT
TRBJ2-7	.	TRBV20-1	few	CSASSGTYEQYF	TGCAGTGCTAGCTCGGGGACCTACGAGCAGTACTTC
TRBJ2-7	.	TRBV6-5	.	CASSAPASVGNYEQYF	TGTGCCAGCAGTGCCCCGGCTAGTGTGGGTAACTACGAGCAGTACTTC
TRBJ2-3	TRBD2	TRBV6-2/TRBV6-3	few	CASSYEAGNTDTQYF	TGTGCCAGCAGTTACGAAGCGGGAAACACAGATACGCAGTATTTT
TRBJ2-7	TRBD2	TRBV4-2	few	CASSQEWTSGSMDYYEQYF	TGTGCCAGCAGCCAAGAATGGACTAGCGGGAGCATGGATTACTACGAGCAGTACTTC
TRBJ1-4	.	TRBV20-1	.	CSARLGGANEKLFF	TGCAGTGCTCGCCTCGGTGGCGCTAATGAAAAACTGTTTTTT
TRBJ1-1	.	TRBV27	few	CASSLPPGSGNTEAFF	TGTGCCAGCAGTTTACCCCCCGGTTCGGGGAACACTGAAGCTTTCTTT
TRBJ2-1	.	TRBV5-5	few	CASSLAPTTNNEQFF	TGTGCCAGCAGCTTGGCCCCTACAACTAACAATGAGCAGTTCTTC
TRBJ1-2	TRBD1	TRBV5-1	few	CASSSRTGVYGYTF	TGCGCCAGCAGCTCCAGGACAGGGGTCTACGGCTACACCTTC
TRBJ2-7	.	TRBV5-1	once	CASSFDAGVSEQYF	TGCGCCAGCAGCTTCGACGCAGGGGTAAGCGAGCAGTACTTC